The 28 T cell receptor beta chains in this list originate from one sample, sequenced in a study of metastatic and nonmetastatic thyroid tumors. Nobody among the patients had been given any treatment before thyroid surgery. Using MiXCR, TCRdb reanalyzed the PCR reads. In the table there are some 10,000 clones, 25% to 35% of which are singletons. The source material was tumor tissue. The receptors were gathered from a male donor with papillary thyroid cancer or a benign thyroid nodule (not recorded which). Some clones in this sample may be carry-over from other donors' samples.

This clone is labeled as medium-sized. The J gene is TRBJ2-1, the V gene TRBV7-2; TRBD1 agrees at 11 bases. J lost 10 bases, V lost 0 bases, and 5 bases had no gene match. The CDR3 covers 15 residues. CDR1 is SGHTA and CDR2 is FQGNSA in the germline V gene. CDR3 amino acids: CASSLARDRGKEQFF. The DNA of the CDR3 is TGTGCCAGCAGCTTAGCGAGGGACAGGGGGAAGGAGCAGTTCTTC.

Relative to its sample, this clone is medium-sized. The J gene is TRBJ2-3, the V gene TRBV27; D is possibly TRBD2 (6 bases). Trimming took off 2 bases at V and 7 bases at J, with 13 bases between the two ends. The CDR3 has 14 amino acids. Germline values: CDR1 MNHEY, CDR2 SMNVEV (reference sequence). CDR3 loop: CASSLVYGSHTQYF. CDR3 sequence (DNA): TGTGCCAGCAGTTTAGTGTACGGGAGCCATACGCAGTATTTT.

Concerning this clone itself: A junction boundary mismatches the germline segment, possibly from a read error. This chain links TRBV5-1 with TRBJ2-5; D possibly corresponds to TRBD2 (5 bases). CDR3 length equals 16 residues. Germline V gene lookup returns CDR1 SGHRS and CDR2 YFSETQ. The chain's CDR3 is CAISLAGISVQETQYF. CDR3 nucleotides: TGCGCCATCAGCTTGGCAGGTATTAGCGTCCAAGAGACCCAGTACTTC.

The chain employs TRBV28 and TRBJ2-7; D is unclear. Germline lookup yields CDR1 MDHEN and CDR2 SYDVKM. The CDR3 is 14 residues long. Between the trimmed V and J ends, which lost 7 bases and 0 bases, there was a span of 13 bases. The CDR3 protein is CASIQLHPSYEQYF. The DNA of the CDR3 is TGTGCCAGCATCCAACTCCACCCCTCCTACGAGCAGTACTTC.

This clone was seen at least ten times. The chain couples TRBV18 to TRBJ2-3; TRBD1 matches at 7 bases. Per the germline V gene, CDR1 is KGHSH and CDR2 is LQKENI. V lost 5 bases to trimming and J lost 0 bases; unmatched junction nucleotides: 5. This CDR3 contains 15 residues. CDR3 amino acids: CASSGTEGSTDTQYF. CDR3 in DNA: TGTGCCAGCTCAGGGACAGAAGGGAGCACAGATACGCAGTATTTT.

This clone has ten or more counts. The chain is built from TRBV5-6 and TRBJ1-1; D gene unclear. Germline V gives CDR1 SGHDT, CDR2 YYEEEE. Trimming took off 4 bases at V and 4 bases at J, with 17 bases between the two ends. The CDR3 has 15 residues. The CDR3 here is CASSRGYSDFTEAFF. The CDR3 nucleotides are TGTGCCAGCAGCCGAGGTTATTCCGATTTCACTGAAGCTTTCTTT.

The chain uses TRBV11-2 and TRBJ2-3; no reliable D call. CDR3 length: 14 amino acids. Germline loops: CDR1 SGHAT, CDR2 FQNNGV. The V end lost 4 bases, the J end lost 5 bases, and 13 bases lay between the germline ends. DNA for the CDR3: TGTGCCAGCAGCTCTGGCAATACGGGAGATACGCAGTATTTT. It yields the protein CASSSGNTGDTQYF.

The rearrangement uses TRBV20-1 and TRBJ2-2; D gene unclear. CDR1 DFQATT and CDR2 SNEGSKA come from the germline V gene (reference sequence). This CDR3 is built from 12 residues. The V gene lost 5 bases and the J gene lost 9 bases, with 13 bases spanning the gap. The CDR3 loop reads CSAPSAGRELFF. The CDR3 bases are TGCAGTGCTCCGTCTGCTGGTAGGGAGCTGTTTTTT.

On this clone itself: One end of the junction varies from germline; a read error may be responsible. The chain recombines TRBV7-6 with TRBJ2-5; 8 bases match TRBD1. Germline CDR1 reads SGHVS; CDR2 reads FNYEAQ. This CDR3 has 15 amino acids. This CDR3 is CASSLVARGQDTHYF. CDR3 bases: TGTGCCAGCAGCTTAGTTGCCAGGGGGCAGGATACCCATTACTTC. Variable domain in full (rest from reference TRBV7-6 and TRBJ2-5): GAGVSQSPRYKVTKRGQDVALRCDPISGHVSLYWYRQALGQGPEFLTYFNYEAQQDKSGLPNDRFSAERPEGSISTLTIQRTEQRDSAMYRCASSLVARGQDTHYFGPGTRLLVL.

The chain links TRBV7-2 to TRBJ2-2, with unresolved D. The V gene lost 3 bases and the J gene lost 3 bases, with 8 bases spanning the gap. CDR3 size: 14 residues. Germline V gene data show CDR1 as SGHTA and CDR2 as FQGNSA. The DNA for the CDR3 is TGTGCCAGCAGCTTTGGACCTCACACCGGGGAGCTGTTTTTT. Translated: CASSFGPHTGELFF.

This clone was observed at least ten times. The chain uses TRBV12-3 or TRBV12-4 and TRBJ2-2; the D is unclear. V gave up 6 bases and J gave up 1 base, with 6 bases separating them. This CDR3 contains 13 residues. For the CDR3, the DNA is TGTGCCAGCAGGAATGGGAACACCGGGGAGCTGTTTTTT. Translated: CASRNGNTGELFF.

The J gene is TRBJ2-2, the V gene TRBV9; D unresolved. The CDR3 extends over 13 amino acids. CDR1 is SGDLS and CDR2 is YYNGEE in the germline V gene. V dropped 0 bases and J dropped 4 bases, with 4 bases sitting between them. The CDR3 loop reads CASSVDLTGELFF. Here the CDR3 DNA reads TGTGCCAGCAGCGTAGACCTCACCGGGGAGCTGTTTTTT.

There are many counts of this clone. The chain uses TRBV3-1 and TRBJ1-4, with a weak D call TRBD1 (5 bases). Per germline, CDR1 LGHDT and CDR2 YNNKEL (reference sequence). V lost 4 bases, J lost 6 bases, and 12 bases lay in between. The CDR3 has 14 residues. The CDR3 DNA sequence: TGTGCCAGCAGCCTGTCCTCGGGGGATGAAAAACTGTTTTTT. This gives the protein CASSLSSGDEKLFF.

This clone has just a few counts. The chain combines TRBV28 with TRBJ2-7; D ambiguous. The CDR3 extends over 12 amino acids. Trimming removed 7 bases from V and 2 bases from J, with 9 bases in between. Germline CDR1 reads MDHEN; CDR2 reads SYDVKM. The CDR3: CASNGRTYEQYF. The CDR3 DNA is TGTGCCAGCAATGGAAGGACCTACGAGCAGTACTTC.

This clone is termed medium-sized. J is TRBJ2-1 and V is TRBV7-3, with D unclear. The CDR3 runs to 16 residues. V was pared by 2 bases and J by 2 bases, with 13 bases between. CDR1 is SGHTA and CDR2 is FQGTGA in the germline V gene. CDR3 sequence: CASSLGVDLAYNEQFF. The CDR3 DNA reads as TGTGCCAGCAGCTTAGGGGTTGACCTTGCCTACAATGAGCAGTTCTTC. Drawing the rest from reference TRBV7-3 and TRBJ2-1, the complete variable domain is GAGVSQTPSNKVTEKGKYVELRCDPISGHTALYWYRQSLGQGPEFLIYFQGTGAADDSGLPNDRFFAVRPEGSVSTLKIQRTERGDSAVYLCASSLGVDLAYNEQFFGPGTRLTVL.

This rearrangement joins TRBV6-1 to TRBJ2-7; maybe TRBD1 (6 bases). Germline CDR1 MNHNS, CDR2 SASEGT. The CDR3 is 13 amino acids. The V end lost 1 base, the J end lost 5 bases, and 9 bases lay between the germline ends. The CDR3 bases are TGTGCCAGCAGTGAAGTACAGGGAGACGAGCAGTACTTC. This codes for CASSEVQGDEQYF.

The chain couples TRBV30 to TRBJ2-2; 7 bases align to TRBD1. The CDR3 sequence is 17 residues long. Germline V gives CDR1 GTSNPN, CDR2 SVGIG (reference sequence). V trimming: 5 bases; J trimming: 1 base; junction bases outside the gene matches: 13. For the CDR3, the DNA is TGTGCCTGGGGAAAAAGACAGGGAAACAGGAACACCGGGGAGCTGTTTTTT. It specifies CAWGKRQGNRNTGELFF.

The CDR3 is CASNTQGKYTF. CDR3 nucleotides: TGTGCCAGCAACACCCAGGGGAAGTACACCTTC. V is TRBV28 and J is TRBJ1-2, with D perhaps matching TRBD1 (6 bases). The germline V gene encodes CDR1 MDHEN and CDR2 SYDVKM. The CDR3 spans 11 residues. V lost 7 bases and J lost 11, with 14 bases in between.

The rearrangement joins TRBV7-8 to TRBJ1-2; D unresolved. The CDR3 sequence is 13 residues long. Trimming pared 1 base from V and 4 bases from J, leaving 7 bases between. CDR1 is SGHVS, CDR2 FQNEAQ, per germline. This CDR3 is CASSLVSSYGYTF. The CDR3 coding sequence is TGTGCCAGCAGCTTAGTGTCCAGCTATGGCTACACCTTC.

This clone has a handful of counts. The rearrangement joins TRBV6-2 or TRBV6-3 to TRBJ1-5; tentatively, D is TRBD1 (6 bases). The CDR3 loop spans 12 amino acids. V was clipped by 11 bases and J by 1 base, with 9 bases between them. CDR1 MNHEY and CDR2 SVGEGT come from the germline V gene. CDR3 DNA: TGTGCCTTGGGGGCCAGCAATCAGCCCCAGCATTTT. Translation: CALGASNQPQHF.

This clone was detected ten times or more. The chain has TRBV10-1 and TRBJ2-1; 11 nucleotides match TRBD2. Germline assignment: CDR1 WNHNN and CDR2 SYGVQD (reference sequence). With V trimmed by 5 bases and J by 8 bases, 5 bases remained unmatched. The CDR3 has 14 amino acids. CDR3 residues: CASSRGLAADEQFF. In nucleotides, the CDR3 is TGCGCCAGCAGTAGGGGACTAGCGGCGGATGAGCAGTTCTTC.

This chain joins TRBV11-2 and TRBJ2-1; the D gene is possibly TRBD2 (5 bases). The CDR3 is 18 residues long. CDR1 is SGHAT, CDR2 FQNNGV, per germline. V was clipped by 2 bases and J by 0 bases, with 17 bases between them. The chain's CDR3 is CASSLPPLAASSYNEQFF. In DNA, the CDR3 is TGTGCCAGCAGCTTACCCCCCCTAGCTGCAAGCTCCTACAATGAGCAGTTCTTC.

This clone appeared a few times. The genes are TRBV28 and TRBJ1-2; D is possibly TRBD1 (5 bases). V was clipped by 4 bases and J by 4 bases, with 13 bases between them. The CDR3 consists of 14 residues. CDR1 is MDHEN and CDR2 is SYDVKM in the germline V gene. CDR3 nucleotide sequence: TGTGCCAGCAGTTATTTACAGGTTTCCTATGGCTACACCTTC. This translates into CASSYLQVSYGYTF.

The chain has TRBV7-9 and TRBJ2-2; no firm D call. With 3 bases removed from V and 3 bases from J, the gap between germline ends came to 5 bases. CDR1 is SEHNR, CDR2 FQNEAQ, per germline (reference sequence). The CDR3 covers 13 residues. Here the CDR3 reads CASSLSYTGELFF. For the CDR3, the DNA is TGTGCCAGCAGCTTGAGTTACACCGGGGAGCTGTTTTTT.

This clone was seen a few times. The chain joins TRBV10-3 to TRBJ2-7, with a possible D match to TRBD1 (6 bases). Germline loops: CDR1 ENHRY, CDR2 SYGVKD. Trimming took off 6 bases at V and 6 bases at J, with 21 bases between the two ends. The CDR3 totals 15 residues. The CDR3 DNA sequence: TGTGCCATCAGCGAGGGGCAGGGGAATTTCTGCGAGCAGTACTTC. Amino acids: CAISEGQGNFCEQYF.

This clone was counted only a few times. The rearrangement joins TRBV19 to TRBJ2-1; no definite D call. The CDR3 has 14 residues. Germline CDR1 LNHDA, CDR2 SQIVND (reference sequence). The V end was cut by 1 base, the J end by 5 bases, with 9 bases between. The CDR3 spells CASSIGNRNNEQFF. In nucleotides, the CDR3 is TGTGCCAGTAGTATAGGGAATAGGAACAATGAGCAGTTCTTC. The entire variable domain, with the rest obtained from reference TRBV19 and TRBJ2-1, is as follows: DGGITQSPKYLFRKEGQNVTLSCEQNLNHDAMYWYRQDPGQGLRLIYYSQIVNDFQKGDIAEGYSVSREKKESFPLTVTSAQKNPTAFYLCASSIGNRNNEQFFGPGTRLTVL.

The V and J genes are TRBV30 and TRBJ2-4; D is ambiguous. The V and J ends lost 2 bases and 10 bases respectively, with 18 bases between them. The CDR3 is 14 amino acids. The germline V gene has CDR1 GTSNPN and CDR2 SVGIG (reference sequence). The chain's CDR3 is CAWSFLDLNRIQYF. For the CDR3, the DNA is TGTGCCTGGAGTTTCTTAGACCTAAATCGGATTCAGTACTTC.

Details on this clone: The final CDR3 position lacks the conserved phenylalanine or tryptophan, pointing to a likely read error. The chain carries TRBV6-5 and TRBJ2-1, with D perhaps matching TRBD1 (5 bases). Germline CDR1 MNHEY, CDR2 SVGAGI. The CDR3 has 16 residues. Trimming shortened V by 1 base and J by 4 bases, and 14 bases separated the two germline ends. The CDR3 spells CASSYLDMVNYNEQFI. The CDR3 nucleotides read TGTGCCAGCAGTTACTTGGACATGGTGAATTACAATGAGCAGTTCATC.